Below are 8 T cell receptor beta chains sequenced from a single sample in a study of beta chain features in type 1 diabetes. Overall study findings and caveats: The study found moderately but significantly shorter TCRB CDR3s in all four CD4+ subsets of Type 1 diabetes patients.

Antigens for these TCRs are unknown. Since all of the isolated RNA was reverse transcribed, expressed TCRB transcripts were what got sequenced. Sequencing used immunoSEQ multiplex PCR; TCRdb keeps in-frame clones, though not all of them. The sample carries 40,000 to 55,000 clones, about 48% recorded once. The sequencing input was stem cell memory CD4+ T cells from blood. The source is a man aged 25-45 years with type 1 diabetes.

The chain has TRBV6-5 and TRBJ1-1; no definite D call. V was clipped by 9 bases and J by 3 bases, with 11 bases between them. The CDR3 is made up of 12 amino acids. Germline assignment: CDR1 MNHEY and CDR2 SVGAGI. This CDR3 is CASFQAYTEAFF. The CDR3 DNA sequence: TGTGCCAGTTTCCAGGCTTACACTGAAGCTTTCTTT.

The chain has TRBV20-1 and TRBJ1-1; D gene uncertain. Per the germline V gene, CDR1 is DFQATT and CDR2 is SNEGSKA (reference sequence). V gave up 4 bases and J gave up 4 bases, with 7 bases separating them. This CDR3 is built from 11 residues. The CDR3 here is CSAIASTEAFF. The CDR3 DNA reads TGCAGTGCTATAGCAAGCACTGAAGCTTTCTTT.

The chain is built from TRBV18 and TRBJ1-1; D not resolved. This CDR3 region has 13 residues. Germline-derived CDR1 and CDR2 are KGHSH and LQKENI. Trimming cost V 8 bases and J 2 bases, with 12 bases left between them. The CDR3 nucleotides read TGTGCCAGCAAAGCCGGGATTAACACTGAAGCTTTCTTT. The encoded protein is CASKAGINTEAFF.

This chain uses TRBV18 with TRBJ1-4; TRBD1 might be the D (6 bases). The CDR3 runs 15 residues. Germline CDR1 reads KGHSH; CDR2 reads LQKENI. Trimming took off 3 bases at V and 4 bases at J, with 12 bases between the two ends. As DNA, the CDR3 is TGTGCCAGCTCACCCCAGGACAGAAGTAATGAAAAACTGTTTTTT. Its translation: CASSPQDRSNEKLFF.

This clone has a handful of counts. The V call is TRBV5-1, the J call TRBJ2-7; D is perhaps TRBD1 (5 bases). Germline V gene data show CDR1 as SGHRS and CDR2 as YFSETQ. This CDR3 is 14 amino acids long. Trimming shortened V by 0 bases and J by 1 base, and 8 bases separated the two germline ends. The CDR3 nucleotides are TGCGCCAGCAGCTTGGCCCCAGGGTCCTACGAGCAGTACTTC. Translation: CASSLAPGSYEQYF.

The chain couples TRBV14 to TRBJ1-1, with 9 bases matching TRBD1. Losses at the gene ends were 5 bases for V and 4 bases for J; bases not matched to a gene: 2. The CDR3 is 13 amino acids. Germline lookup yields CDR1 SGHDN and CDR2 FVKESK. CDR3 DNA: TGTGCCAGCAGCGGGACAGGGACCACTGAAGCTTTCTTT. Encoded protein: CASSGTGTTEAFF.

This clone has a handful of counts. V is TRBV29-1 and J is TRBJ2-1; 12 bases align to TRBD2. The CDR3 extends over 16 amino acids. V trimming: 7 bases; J trimming: 2 bases; junction bases outside the gene matches: 9. CDR1 SQVTM and CDR2 ANQGSEA come from the germline V gene. CDR3 sequence reads: CSAPGLAGRTYNEQFF. The DNA for the CDR3 is TGCAGCGCCCCCGGACTAGCGGGAAGGACCTACAATGAGCAGTTCTTC.

The chain is built from TRBV9 and TRBJ1-2; TRBD1 is a possible D gene (5 bases). Germline lookup yields CDR1 SGDLS and CDR2 YYNGEE. The CDR3 has 17 residues. V lost 0 bases and J lost 8, with 23 bases in between. CDR3 protein: CASSVDRRGDTGGGYTF. The CDR3 DNA reads TGTGCCAGCAGCGTAGATCGAAGGGGTGACACAGGCGGCGGCTACACCTTC.